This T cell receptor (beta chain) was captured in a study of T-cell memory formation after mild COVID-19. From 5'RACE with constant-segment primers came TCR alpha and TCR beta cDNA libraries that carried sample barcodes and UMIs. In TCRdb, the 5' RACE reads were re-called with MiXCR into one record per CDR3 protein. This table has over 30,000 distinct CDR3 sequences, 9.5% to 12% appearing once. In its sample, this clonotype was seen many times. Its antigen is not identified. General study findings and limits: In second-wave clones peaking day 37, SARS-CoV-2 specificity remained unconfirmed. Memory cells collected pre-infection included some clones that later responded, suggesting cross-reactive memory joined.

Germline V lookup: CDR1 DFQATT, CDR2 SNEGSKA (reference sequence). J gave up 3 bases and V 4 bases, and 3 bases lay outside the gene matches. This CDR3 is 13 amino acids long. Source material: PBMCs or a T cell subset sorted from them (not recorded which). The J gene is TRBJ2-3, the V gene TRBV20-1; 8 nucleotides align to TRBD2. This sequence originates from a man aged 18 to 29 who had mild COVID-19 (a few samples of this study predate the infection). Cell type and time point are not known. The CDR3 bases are TGCAGTGCTAACGGGGGGGGTACAGATACGCAGTATTTT. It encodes CSANGGGTDTQYF.